This T cell receptor (beta chain) is from a study of low-dose radiotherapy and immunotherapy resistance in tumors (dated by TCRdb to between 2021 and 2023). A note on the overall study: Cohort 1 received 0.5 Gy per fraction every 2 weeks, with a prescribed total PTV dose of 6.5 Gy. Cyclophosphamide 200 mg/m2 was given intravenously every two weeks, one day before each radiation and immunotherapy administration. Nivolumab was administered intravenously as a 240 mg flat dose every two weeks, and ipilimumab was administered intravenously at 1 mg/kg every six weeks. The translational analysis covered eight patients: three from the first dose cohort and the first five from the second dose cohort. No randomization into treatment groups was done for the people taking part in the trial. Patients in Cohort 2 were given 1 Gy per fraction every two weeks, for a total of 13 Gy across 26 weeks. Starting on cycle 1 day 1, patients took 300 mg of aspirin by mouth once a day for four cycles.

Sample time point, as interpreted from the label and publication: after trial treatment. What the treatment or condition label conveys for this sample: LDRT plus nivolumab, ipilimumab, low-dose cyclophosphamide and aspirin (RACIN trial). The donors took part in RACIN, a single-arm, phase I, dose-escalation trial that combined nivolumab, ipilimumab, aspirin, low-dose cyclophosphamide and low-dose radiotherapy. Patients with advanced, TIL-negative solid tumors were considered eligible. Ten or more counts support this clonotype. Its specific antigen is unknown. The sample holds no much larger clone one base away, and base qualities are not on file. From the cysteine through the phenylalanine, the CDR3 covers 15 amino acids. The retained sequence is limited to the CDR3, 45 bases, with the frame set at the first base. Via the germline V gene, CDR1 is SGHVS and CDR2 FNYEAQ. V is pruned by 5 bases and J by 3 bases, leaving 6 bases of the junction without a gene match.

The reads were generated on an Illumina HiSeq 2500. To make first-strand cDNA, Superscript III was used along with a set of TRAV- and TRBV-specific primers so that both the TCRalpha and TCRbeta chains were covered. TCRs were amplified for about 20 PCR cycles with Phusion, using a constant-region primer paired with the adapter attached to the V primers. Isolated mRNA was amplified with the MessageAmp II aRNA Amplification Kit, using a 16-hour in vitro transcription at 37°C. mRNA for TCR sequencing was isolated with the Dynabeads mRNA DIRECT Purification Kit. Indexed Illumina adapters were added in a second Phusion PCR of 25 cycles, after which AMPure XP beads were used to purify the products. In the paper's pipeline: Using custom Perl scripts, TCR sequences that encoded the same protein were pooled, out-of-frame sequences were dropped, and the abundance of each clonotype was calculated. Any TCR sequence supported by only a single read was excluded from analysis. The metrics used to describe the repertoires included Shannon entropy, Gini index, clonality, richness, and the frequency of TCRs shared between repertoires. The public sequencing data were trimmed at Q25 with fastp and processed into clonotypes with MiXCR by TCRdb, which kept only in-frame beta chains. A single entry per CDR3 protein holds the most common genes and DNA from its merged rows. It is TCRdb's table, rather than the study itself, that gives the V and J calls and clone size. The sample table shows just over 90,000 distinct CDR3 sequences, and less than 25% are seen once. Over 10% of the sample belongs to the ten largest clones.

Sequenced material: PBMCs, taken after low-dose radiotherapy plus immunotherapy. This chain joins TRBV7-6 to TRBJ2-5; TRBD2 lines up with 10 middle nucleotides. The origin of this receptor is a female donor with ovarian cancer. The CDR3 protein sequence reads: CASSQTGLAEETQYF. The bases read TGTGCCAGCAGCCAGACCGGACTAGCGGAAGAGACCCAGTACTTC.